This entry lists 2 T cell receptor beta chains sequenced from one sample in a study of T-cell memory formation after mild COVID-19. TCRdb re-analysed the 5' RACE reads in MiXCR, keeping a single row per CDR3 protein. The table records 200,000 to 250,000 distinct CDR3 sequences, approximately 10% of them present only once. Sequencing used PBMCs or a T cell subset sorted from them (not recorded which). Receptor source: a man in his late teens or twenties who had mild COVID-19 (a few samples of this study predate the infection). Cell type and time point are not known.

The chain joins TRBV2 to TRBJ2-2, with 8 bases that match TRBD2. This CDR3 comprises 15 residues. Germline V gene lookup returns CDR1 SNHLY and CDR2 FYNNEI. Trimming took 4 bases from V and 3 from J; bases not matched to a gene: 4. CDR3 DNA sequence: TGTGCCAGCAGTGGAGCGGGGGCCCACACCGGGGAGCTGTTTTTT. It encodes CASSGAGAHTGELFF.

The chain is built from TRBV11-1 and TRBJ2-3; D not certain. V gave up 2 bases and J gave up 6 bases, with 12 bases separating them. The CDR3 loop spans 14 amino acids. Germline V lookup: CDR1 SGHAT, CDR2 FQDESV (reference sequence). CDR3 sequence (DNA): TGTGCCAGCAGCTTAACGTCAGCCCGGGATACGCAGTATTTT. Amino acids: CASSLTSARDTQYF. The full variable domain, completed using reference TRBV11-1 and TRBJ2-3, is EAEVAQSPRYKITEKSQAVAFWCDPISGHATLYWYRQILGQGPELLVQFQDESVVDDSQLPKDRFSAERLKGVDSTLKIQPAELGDSAMYLCASSLTSARDTQYFGPGTRLTVL.